The next 10 T cell receptor beta chains were all read from a single sample in a study of control samples from healthy donors and cancer patients. Some clones are missing from TCRdb's copy, which holds only in-frame ones; the method was immunoSEQ multiplex PCR. The table records 15,000 to 20,000 clones, approximately 91% of them present only once. Source material: PBMCs. Receptors were obtained from a man aged 60 to 69 with head and neck cancer.

The rearrangement joins TRBV9 to TRBJ2-1; D is unclear. CDR3 size: 13 residues. The V end was cut by 4 bases, the J end by 4 bases, with 9 bases between. Germline loops: CDR1 SGDLS, CDR2 YYNGEE. The CDR3, as DNA: TGTGCCAGCAGCCCGGCGAGATACAATGAGCAGTTCTTC. It translates to CASSPARYNEQFF.

As DNA, the CDR3 is TGCAGTGCTAGTGGGACCGGGACAGGGATCAATCAGCCCCAGCATTTT. As protein: CSASGTGTGINQPQHF. The rearrangement uses TRBV20-1 and TRBJ1-5; TRBD1 agrees at 9 bases. The J segment lost 3 bases and the V segment lost 3 bases, leaving 9 bases of the junction unmatched. This CDR3 has 16 residues. Looked up from germline, CDR1 is DFQATT and CDR2 is SNEGSKA (reference sequence).

The chain uses TRBV5-1 and TRBJ1-3; 7 bases fit TRBD1. Germline V gene data show CDR1 as SGHRS and CDR2 as YFSETQ. The CDR3 length is 15 residues. Trimming took 6 bases from V and 0 from J; bases not matched to a gene: 6. DNA of the CDR3: TGCGCCAGCAACACAGGGGACCACTCTGGAAACACCATATATTTT. It translates to CASNTGDHSGNTIYF.

This chain links TRBV19 with TRBJ1-2; possibly TRBD1 for D (6 bases). V was clipped by 6 bases and J by 8 bases, with 22 bases between them. Germline-derived CDR1 and CDR2 are LNHDA and SQIVND (reference sequence). The CDR3 is 15 residues long. CDR3 in amino acids: CASRPGAGDFRGYTF. CDR3 nucleotide sequence: TGTGCCAGTAGACCCGGGGCAGGGGATTTCAGAGGCTACACCTTC.

The V and J genes are TRBV18 and TRBJ2-7; D is undetermined. Germline loops: CDR1 KGHSH, CDR2 LQKENI. V gave up 4 bases and J gave up 4 bases, with 11 bases separating them. The CDR3 has 13 residues. The CDR3 loop reads CASSLARVYEQYF. The CDR3 bases are TGTGCCAGCTCACTCGCTAGGGTTTACGAGCAGTACTTC.

The chain recombines TRBV7-8 with TRBJ2-1, with TRBD2 as a possible D gene (6 bases). CDR1 and CDR2 from the germline V gene are SGHVS and FQNEAQ. The CDR3 is 15 residues long. V shed 2 bases and J shed 5 bases, with 13 bases lying between them. CDR3 sequence (DNA): TGTGCCAGCAGCTTATGGGGGGTCCTTGACAATGAGCAGTTCTTC. Translating gives CASSLWGVLDNEQFF.

The chain employs TRBV27 and TRBJ2-3; D could derive from TRBD1 or TRBD2 (6 bases each). V lost 5 bases and J lost 6, with 24 bases in between. CDR3 length: 17 amino acids. CDR1 and CDR2 from the germline V gene are MNHEY and SMNVEV (reference sequence). Written as DNA, the CDR3 is TGTGCCAGCAGTCCATTGGGGGGCCGGCCTGGTATCGATACGCAGTATTTT. It codes for CASSPLGGRPGIDTQYF.

This rearrangement joins TRBV2 to TRBJ2-1, with 12 bases that match TRBD2. V trimming: 2 bases; J trimming: 8 bases; junction bases outside the gene matches: 7. CDR3 length: 16 residues. Per germline, CDR1 SNHLY and CDR2 FYNNEI. The CDR3 sequence is CASSETPSGGAYEQFF. CDR3 sequence (DNA): TGTGCCAGCAGTGAAACCCCTAGCGGGGGGGCATATGAGCAGTTCTTC.

V is TRBV6-5 and J is TRBJ1-2; no definite D call. The CDR3 is 12 amino acids. Trimming stripped 5 bases from V and 5 bases from J, with 9 bases between. Germline V gene lookup returns CDR1 MNHEY and CDR2 SVGAGI. CDR3 sequence: CASSTSGYGYTF. The CDR3 bases are TGTGCCAGCAGTACGAGCGGTTATGGCTACACCTTC.

This sequence joins TRBV7-9 and TRBJ2-4; D not resolved. The CDR3 extends over 17 amino acids. The germline V and J ends were trimmed by 1 base and 0 bases, with 13 bases remaining between them. Looked up from germline, CDR1 is SEHNR and CDR2 is FQNEAQ (reference sequence). CDR3 protein: CASSLGPDGLAKNIQYF. CDR3 coding DNA: TGTGCCAGCAGCTTAGGCCCGGACGGATTAGCCAAAAACATTCAGTACTTC.